One and the same sample provided the 25 T cell receptor beta chains below, sequenced in a study of blood T cells in healthy people across ages. For the second PCR, which ran for 7 to 11 cycles, a sample-barcoded 5' primer and a J-beta primer mix were used. Each CDR3 protein is one row after TCRdb ran MiXCR on the 5' RACE reads. The table includes some 900,000 distinct CDR3 sequences, around 46% detected once. Sequencing input: blood. These receptors were obtained from a man aged 25 to 45 in good health.

This clonotype has ten or more counts. This rearrangement joins TRBV4-1 to TRBJ2-1; D is unclear. The CDR3 extends over 15 amino acids. CDR1 and CDR2 (germline): MGHRA, YSYEKL. Trimming removed 0 bases from V and 2 bases from J, with 8 bases in between. The CDR3 loop reads CASSQEGTAYNEQFF. The CDR3 nucleotides are TGCGCCAGCAGCCAAGAGGGAACAGCCTACAATGAGCAGTTCTTC.

This clonotype was counted a few times. The chain carries TRBV20-1 and TRBJ2-3; TRBD1 might be the D (5 bases). Germline CDR1 is DFQATT and CDR2 is SNEGSKA (reference sequence). The CDR3 has 14 amino acids. V was trimmed by 2 bases and J by 1 base, leaving 10 bases between them. The CDR3 bases are TGCAGTGCTAGACACCCGACAGGCACAGATACGCAGTATTTT. This encodes CSARHPTGTDTQYF.

In its sample, this clonotype was seen many times. This chain connects TRBV10-3 to TRBJ1-1, with D tentatively TRBD1 (5 bases). The V end was cut by 6 bases, the J end by 3 bases, with 11 bases between. Germline CDR1 is ENHRY and CDR2 is SYGVKD. The CDR3 spans 13 residues. The CDR3 sequence: CAISIRGDTEAFF. The CDR3, as DNA: TGTGCCATCAGCATTCGGGGGGACACTGAAGCTTTCTTT.

This chain joins TRBV30 and TRBJ2-1, with 7 bases fitting TRBD2. The CDR3 has 11 residues. J was trimmed by 12 bases and V by 1 base; bases with no gene match: 3. Germline values: CDR1 GTSNPN, CDR2 SVGIG (reference sequence). The CDR3 is CAWSDTGGQFF. In nucleotides, the CDR3 is TGTGCCTGGAGTGATACGGGGGGGCAGTTCTTC.

V usage is TRBV20-1 and J usage is TRBJ1-2; the D is unclear. Germline V gives CDR1 DFQATT, CDR2 SNEGSKA (reference sequence). The CDR3 is 11 residues long. CDR3 region: CSPPVEYGYTF. Here the CDR3 DNA reads TGCAGCCCCCCAGTAGAATATGGCTACACCTTC.

The rearrangement uses TRBV12-3 or TRBV12-4 and TRBJ2-7, with D maybe TRBD1 (5 bases). The CDR3 has 14 residues. The V end was cut by 1 base, the J end by 5 bases, with 12 bases between. In DNA, the CDR3 is TGTGCCAGCAGTTTAGGCGAGTTAGGGGACGAGCAGTACTTC. Its protein is CASSLGELGDEQYF.

This clonotype was counted only a few times. This chain links TRBV4-1 with TRBJ1-5; the match to TRBD1 covers 11 bases. Trimming took 2 bases from V and 6 from J; bases not matched to a gene: 6. CDR1 is MGHRA, CDR2 YSYEKL, per germline. The CDR3 is 16 residues long. The CDR3 is CASSQSGTGGVQPQHF. CDR3 nucleotide sequence: TGCGCCAGCAGCCAATCCGGGACAGGGGGAGTTCAGCCCCAGCATTTT.

V usage is TRBV6-6 and J usage is TRBJ2-5; 8 nucleotides match TRBD2. Germline CDR1 and CDR2: MNHNY and SVGAGI (reference sequence). The junction had 16 bases not matched to a gene; V was cut back by 2 bases and J by 11 bases. The CDR3 covers 16 residues. CDR3 nucleotides: TGTGCCAGCAGTTACCCTCGGGGGGCCGGGGGGGATGAGCAGTACTTC. Translating it yields CASSYPRGAGGDEQYF.

The chain joins TRBV20-1 to TRBJ2-7, with 10 bases lining up with TRBD2. Germline CDR1 is DFQATT and CDR2 is SNEGSKA (reference sequence). CDR3 length: 15 residues. Trimming at V came to 5 bases and at J to 5 bases, leaving 12 bases not matched to a gene. The CDR3 spells CSAPITTSGAHEQYF. Here the CDR3 DNA reads TGCAGTGCTCCTATAACTACTAGCGGGGCCCACGAGCAGTACTTC.

There are many counts of this clonotype. The V and J genes are TRBV4-1 and TRBJ2-1; 7 bases agree with TRBD1. CDR3 size: 15 residues. Germline assignment: CDR1 MGHRA and CDR2 YSYEKL. After removal of 8 bases from V and 0 bases from J, the junction contained 7 bases not matched to a gene. In DNA, the CDR3 is TGCGCCAGCGCCCTTACAGGGGACTCCTACAATGAGCAGTTCTTC. Translation: CASALTGDSYNEQFF.

Concerning this clonotype itself: The junction departs from germline at one end; a sequencing error may be responsible. This chain joins TRBV30 and TRBJ1-4, with D unclear. Germline assignment: CDR1 GTSNPN and CDR2 SVGIG (reference sequence). The CDR3 is 11 amino acids. As DNA, the CDR3 is TGTGCCGGGAGTGTACGCAGTTGGGTGTTTTTT. Amino acid sequence: CAGSVRSWVFF.

The chain uses TRBV7-9 and TRBJ1-1; D is uncertain. The CDR3 contains 16 residues. The germline gives CDR1 SEHNR, CDR2 FQNEAQ (reference sequence). Trimming took 0 bases from V and 5 from J, leaving 16 bases between them. Here the CDR3 DNA reads TGTGCCAGCAGCTTAGCGGGTATCCGGGCTAGAACTGAAGCTTTCTTT. It yields the protein CASSLAGIRARTEAFF.

About this clonotype: Relative to the germline gene, one junction end is altered; a read error may explain this. The chain is built from TRBV4-1 and TRBJ2-3, with 8 bases identical to TRBD1. The CDR3 is 16 residues long. Germline V CDR1 and CDR2: MGHRA, YSYEKL. CDR3 sequence (DNA): TGCGCCAGCAGCCAGGCGGACAGGGACTTCACAGATACACAGTATTTT. It specifies CASSQADRDFTDTQYF.

The V and J genes are TRBV29-1 and TRBJ1-1; D may be TRBD1 (6 bases). Trimming removed 2 bases from V and 6 bases from J, with 10 bases in between. This CDR3 spans 12 amino acids. In germline, CDR1 is SQVTM, CDR2 ANQGSEA. The CDR3 protein is CSVETGHPEAFF. The CDR3, as DNA: TGCAGCGTTGAAACAGGGCACCCTGAAGCTTTCTTT.

This clonotype was detected many times. V gene TRBV4-1 combines with J gene TRBJ2-1; D gene uncertain. Trimming shortened V by 0 bases and J by 0 bases, and 12 bases separated the two germline ends. The CDR3 is 17 residues long. Germline assignment: CDR1 MGHRA and CDR2 YSYEKL. For the CDR3, the DNA is TGCGCCAGCAGCCAAGAATTAACCGGGTACTCCTACAATGAGCAGTTCTTC. Translating gives CASSQELTGYSYNEQFF.

This chain uses TRBV5-1 with TRBJ2-5; 8 bases align to TRBD2. J was trimmed by 11 bases and V by 5 bases; bases with no gene match: 11. The V gene's germline CDR1 is SGHRS and CDR2 YFSETQ. The CDR3 sequence is 13 residues long. In nucleotides, the CDR3 is TGCGCCAGCAGTCCAGGACTAGCCTCAGAGCAGTACTTC. Protein product: CASSPGLASEQYF.

The V call is TRBV5-1, the J call TRBJ2-1; 7 bases are shared with TRBD1. The J segment lost 7 bases and the V segment lost 3 bases, leaving 4 bases of the junction unmatched. The CDR3 sequence is 13 residues long. The germline CDR1 and CDR2 sequences are SGHRS and YFSETQ. DNA for the CDR3: TGCGCCAGCAGCTGGCAGGGGGATAATGAGCAGTTCTTC. Residues: CASSWQGDNEQFF. Full variable domain (missing parts from reference TRBV5-1 and TRBJ2-1): KAGVTQTPRYLIKTRGQQVTLSCSPISGHRSVSWYQQTPGQGLQFLFEYFSETQRNKGNFPGRFSGRQFSNSRSEMNVSTLELGDSALYLCASSWQGDNEQFFGPGTRLTVL.

In its sample, this clonotype was seen once. The gene calls are TRBV20-1 and TRBJ2-1; the D gene is possibly TRBD1 (6 bases). The V gene's germline CDR1 is DFQATT and CDR2 SNEGSKA (reference sequence). With 3 bases removed from V and 12 bases from J, the gap between germline ends came to 21 bases. The CDR3 is 14 amino acids. Here the CDR3 reads CSASSVIGGHGQFF. In nucleotides, the CDR3 is TGCAGTGCTAGTAGCGTGATAGGGGGTCATGGGCAGTTCTTC.

This clonotype was seen ten or more times. The chain combines TRBV12-5 with TRBJ1-2; D is undetermined. CDR1 LGHNT and CDR2 FRNRAP come from the germline V gene. CDR3 length equals 12 residues. Between the trimmed V and J ends, which lost 6 bases and 2 bases, there was a span of 7 bases. The CDR3 region is CASGTGNYGYTF. The CDR3, as DNA: TGTGCTAGTGGAACGGGGAACTATGGCTACACCTTC.

On this clonotype: A read error may account for a junction end that differs from germline. This chain links TRBV29-1 with TRBJ1-2; weak D call: TRBD1 (5 bases). There are 14 residues in the CDR3. In germline, CDR1 is SQVTM, CDR2 ANQGSEA. The CDR3 DNA sequence: TGCAGCGTTGAAGGGGGGACCCTCTACTATGGCCACACCTTC. This translates into CSVEGGTLYYGHTF.

Ten or more counts support this clonotype. The chain combines TRBV4-3 with TRBJ2-1, with no clear D. The CDR3 covers 10 residues. From germline, CDR1 is LGHNA and CDR2 YSLEER. The V and J ends lost 3 bases and 6 bases respectively, with 0 bases between them. CDR3 sequence: CASSHNEQFF. The CDR3 nucleotides read TGCGCCAGCAGCCACAATGAGCAGTTCTTC.

Comment on this clonotype: At one end, the junction sequence differs from germline, possibly due to a read error. The V gene is TRBV27, the J gene TRBJ2-1; tentative D call: TRBD1 (5 bases). The V gene's germline CDR1 is MNHEY and CDR2 SMNVEV (reference sequence). The CDR3 extends over 16 amino acids. The CDR3 reads CVSSLGTGSSCNEQFF. The CDR3 DNA reads TGTGTCAGCAGTTTGGGTACAGGTAGCTCCTGCAATGAGCAGTTCTTC.

The rearrangement links TRBV5-1 to TRBJ1-1; 10 nucleotides match TRBD1. This CDR3 spans 16 amino acids. The V gene's germline CDR1 is SGHRS and CDR2 YFSETQ. V was pared by 4 bases and J by 0 bases, with 6 bases of the junction left unmatched. The CDR3 DNA sequence: TGCGCCAGCAGCCGTCGGACAGGGGGTATGAACACTGAAGCTTTCTTT. Its translation is CASSRRTGGMNTEAFF.

The V gene is TRBV29-1, the J gene TRBJ1-2; 8 bases are a match to TRBD1. This CDR3 is built from 13 residues. The junction had 11 bases not matched to a gene; V was cut back by 7 bases and J by 7 bases. Germline CDR1 SQVTM, CDR2 ANQGSEA. The CDR3 DNA follows: TGCAGCGCCTCATGGCAGGGGGCCCTTGGCTACACCTTC. This sequence encodes CSASWQGALGYTF.

CDR3 coding DNA: TGTGCCAGCAGTGCTTATGGTACCAACACTGAAGCTTTCTTT. This encodes CASSAYGTNTEAFF. The chain has TRBV27 and TRBJ1-1; D remains unclear. CDR1 and CDR2 (germline): MNHEY, SMNVEV (reference sequence). This CDR3 contains 14 residues. V lost 5 bases and J 2 bases, leaving 12 bases between the germline ends.